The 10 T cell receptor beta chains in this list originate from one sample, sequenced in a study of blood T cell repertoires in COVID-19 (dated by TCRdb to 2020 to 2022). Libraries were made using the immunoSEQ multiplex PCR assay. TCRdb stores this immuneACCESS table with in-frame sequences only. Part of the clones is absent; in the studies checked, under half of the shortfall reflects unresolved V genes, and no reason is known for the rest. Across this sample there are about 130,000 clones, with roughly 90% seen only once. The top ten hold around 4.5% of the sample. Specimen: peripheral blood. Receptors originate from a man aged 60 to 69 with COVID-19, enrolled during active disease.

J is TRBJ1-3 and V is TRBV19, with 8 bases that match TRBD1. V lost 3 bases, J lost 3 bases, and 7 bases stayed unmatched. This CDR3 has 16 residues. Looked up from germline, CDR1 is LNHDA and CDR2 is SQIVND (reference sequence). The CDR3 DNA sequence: TGTGCCAGTAGTATCCTTGATGGGACAGGTGGAAACACCATATATTTT. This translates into CASSILDGTGGNTIYF.

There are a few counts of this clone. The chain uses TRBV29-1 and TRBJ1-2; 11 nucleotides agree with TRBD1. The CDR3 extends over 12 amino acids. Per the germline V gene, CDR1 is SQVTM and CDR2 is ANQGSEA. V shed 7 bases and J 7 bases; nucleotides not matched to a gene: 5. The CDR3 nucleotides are TGCAGCGGGCGGACAGGGGGCGTTGGCTACACCTTC. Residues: CSGRTGGVGYTF.

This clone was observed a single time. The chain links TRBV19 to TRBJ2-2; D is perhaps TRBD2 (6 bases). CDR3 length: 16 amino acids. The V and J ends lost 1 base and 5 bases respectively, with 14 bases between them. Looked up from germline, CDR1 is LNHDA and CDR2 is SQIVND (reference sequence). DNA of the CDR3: TGTGCCAGTAGTATAGGGTCCGGGGCGGGGACCGGGGAGCTGTTTTTT. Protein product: CASSIGSGAGTGELFF.

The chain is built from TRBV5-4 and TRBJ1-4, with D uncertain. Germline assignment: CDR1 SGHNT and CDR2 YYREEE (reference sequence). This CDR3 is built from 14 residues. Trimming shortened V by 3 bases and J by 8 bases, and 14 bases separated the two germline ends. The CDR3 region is CASSSPPTGEKLFF. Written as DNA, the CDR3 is TGTGCCAGCAGCTCCCCGCCGACGGGGGAAAAACTGTTTTTT.

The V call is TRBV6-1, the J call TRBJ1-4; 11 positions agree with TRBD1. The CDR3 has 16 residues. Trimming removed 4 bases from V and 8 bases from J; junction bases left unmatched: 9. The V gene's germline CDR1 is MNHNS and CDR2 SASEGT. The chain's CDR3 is CASSVHLGQGEEKLFF. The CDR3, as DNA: TGTGCCAGCAGTGTACACCTGGGACAGGGGGAAGAAAAACTGTTTTTT.

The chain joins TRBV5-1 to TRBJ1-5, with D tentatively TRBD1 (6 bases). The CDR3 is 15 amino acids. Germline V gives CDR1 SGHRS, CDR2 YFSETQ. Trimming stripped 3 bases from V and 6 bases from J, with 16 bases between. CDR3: CASSSTGLRSQPQHF. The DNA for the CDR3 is TGCGCCAGCAGCTCGACAGGCCTACGGAGTCAGCCCCAGCATTTT. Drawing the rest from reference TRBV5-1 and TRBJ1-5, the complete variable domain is KAGVTQTPRYLIKTRGQQVTLSCSPISGHRSVSWYQQTPGQGLQFLFEYFSETQRNKGNFPGRFSGRQFSNSRSEMNVSTLELGDSALYLCASSSTGLRSQPQHFGDGTRLSIL.

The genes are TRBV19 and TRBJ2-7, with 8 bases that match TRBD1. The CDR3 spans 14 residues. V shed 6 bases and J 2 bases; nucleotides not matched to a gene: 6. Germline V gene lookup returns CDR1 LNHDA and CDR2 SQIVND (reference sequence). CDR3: CASSLRDRPYEQYF. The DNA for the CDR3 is TGTGCCAGTAGCCTTAGGGACAGGCCCTACGAGCAGTACTTC.

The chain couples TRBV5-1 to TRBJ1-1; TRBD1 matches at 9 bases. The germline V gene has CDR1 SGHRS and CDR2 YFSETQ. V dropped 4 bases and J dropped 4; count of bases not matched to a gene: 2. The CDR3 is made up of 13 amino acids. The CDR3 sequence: CASSEQGATEAFF. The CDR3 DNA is TGCGCCAGCAGCGAACAGGGGGCCACTGAAGCTTTCTTT. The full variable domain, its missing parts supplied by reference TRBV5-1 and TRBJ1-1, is KAGVTQTPRYLIKTRGQQVTLSCSPISGHRSVSWYQQTPGQGLQFLFEYFSETQRNKGNFPGRFSGRQFSNSRSEMNVSTLELGDSALYLCASSEQGATEAFFGQGTRLTVV.

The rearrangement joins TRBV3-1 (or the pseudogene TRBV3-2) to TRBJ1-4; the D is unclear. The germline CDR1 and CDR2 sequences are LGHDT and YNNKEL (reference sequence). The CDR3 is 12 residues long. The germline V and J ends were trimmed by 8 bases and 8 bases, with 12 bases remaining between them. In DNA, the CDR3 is TGTGCCAGCTCCCTCGGGATCGAAAAACTGTTTTTT. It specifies CASSLGIEKLFF.

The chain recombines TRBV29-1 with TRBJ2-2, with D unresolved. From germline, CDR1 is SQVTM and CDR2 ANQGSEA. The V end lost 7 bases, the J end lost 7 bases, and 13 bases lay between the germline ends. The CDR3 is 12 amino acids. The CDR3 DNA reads TGCAGCGCCTTTAACCGAGGCGGGGAGCTGTTTTTT. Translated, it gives CSAFNRGGELFF.